The source of this T cell receptor beta chain is a study of early T cells in non-severe SARS-CoV-2 infection. With V trimmed by 6 bases and J by 3 bases, 6 bases remained unmatched. Per germline, CDR1 GTSNPN and CDR2 SVGIG (reference sequence). The CDR3 sequence is 16 residues long. This clonotype was detected a few times. Researchers tagged individual cDNA molecules with unique molecular identifiers. TCRdb redid the calling of the 5' RACE reads with MiXCR, one entry per CDR3 protein. This table has 110,000 or so distinct CDR3 sequences, around 10% appearing once. The clonotype originates from an adult who was a healthcare worker with PCR-confirmed SARS-CoV-2 infection or an uninfected control (not recorded which). Sequencing was carried out using whole blood. The J gene is TRBJ2-6, the V gene TRBV30; 12 bases are shared with TRBD1. The CDR3 DNA follows: TGTGCCTGCACCGGGACAGGGGGCTTTGGGGCCAACGTCCTGACTTTC. Translated, it gives CACTGTGGFGANVLTF.